The present entry profiles one T cell receptor (beta chain) with its context. The antigen this receptor binds is unknown. Base qualities are not recorded, but no much larger clone differs from it by a single base. These data are taken from a study of metastatic and nonmetastatic thyroid tumors (dated by TCRdb to 2018 to 2020). The study in broad terms: For patients with malignant and with benign thyroid disease, the researchers compared repertoires between peripheral blood samples and tumor or nodule tissue samples.

Libraries came from PCR. Sequencing relied on an Illumina HiSeq 4000. The TCR beta-chain CDR3 region of each patient was profiled by high-throughput sequencing. In the authors' own workflow: The researchers built a classifier to tell apart papillary thyroid cancer patients with distant metastasis, based on CDR3 differences among clinicopathological groups. The Shannon index was used to measure repertoire diversity, and the Morisita-Horn index was used to measure how similar tumor and blood repertoires were. The public reads were quality trimmed at Q25 with fastp and then assembled into clones with MiXCR by TCRdb, keeping productive beta chains. The V and J calls come from TCRdb's annotation, not from the publication. For this sample the table gives about 25,000 clones, of which approximately 13% were detected only once. The ten largest make up approximately 17% of the sample. Beyond this particular receptor, the publication reports: In both blood and tumor samples, malignant tumors were reported to have significantly higher TCR beta diversity than benign nodules.

The V end gives up 5 bases and the J end 7 bases, leaving 16 bases in the junction not matched to a gene. Taken from cysteine to phenylalanine, the CDR3 has 17 residues. CDR3 DNA only is kept here, 51 bases in frame from base 1. Reading the germline V gene gives CDR1 MDHEN and CDR2 SYDVKM. No treatment had been received by any patient before thyroid surgery. Using T-cell receptor beta sequencing, the study looked back at clinical samples from patients collected from about 2011 to 2018. This sequence uses TRBV28 and TRBJ1-4, and 7 junctional nucleotides match TRBD1. Sequencing was performed on blood. This TCR was sampled from a female donor with papillary thyroid cancer or a benign thyroid nodule (not recorded which). Some clones in this sample may be carry-over from other donors' samples. The CDR3 protein: CASSPDRCRKWSEKLFF. The DNA sequence follows: TGTGCCAGCAGTCCGGACAGGTGTCGAAAGTGGTCTGAAAAACTGTTTTTT.